This TCR beta chain was observed in a study of cytomegalovirus exposure and HLA in healthy donors. Of note for this clone: Its cognate antigen is unknown.

PCR employed 60 Vbeta and 13 Jbeta primers. Profiled with immunoSEQ multiplex PCR; TCRdb holds only in-frame clones, not every one. Of about 130,000 clones listed, about 80% are singletons. The study's findings and limits: The study reported that TCR beta sequences accurately predicted HLA-A and HLA-B alleles in most subjects. Listed as cytomegalovirus-associated were 170 or so TCR beta chains.

The CDR3 is made up of 15 amino acids. Germline V CDR1 and CDR2: MNHEY, SVGAGI. V was pared by 5 bases and J by 2 bases, with 6 bases of the junction left unmatched. This receptor was identified in a boy aged 2 to 9 in good health and CMV-seronegative. Sequencing was carried out using PBMCs. This chain uses TRBV6-5 with TRBJ2-5, with 9 bases matching TRBD1. CDR3 bases: TGTGCCAGCAGTGTTACGACAGGGGGGCAAGAGACCCAGTACTTC. It translates to CASSVTTGGQETQYF.